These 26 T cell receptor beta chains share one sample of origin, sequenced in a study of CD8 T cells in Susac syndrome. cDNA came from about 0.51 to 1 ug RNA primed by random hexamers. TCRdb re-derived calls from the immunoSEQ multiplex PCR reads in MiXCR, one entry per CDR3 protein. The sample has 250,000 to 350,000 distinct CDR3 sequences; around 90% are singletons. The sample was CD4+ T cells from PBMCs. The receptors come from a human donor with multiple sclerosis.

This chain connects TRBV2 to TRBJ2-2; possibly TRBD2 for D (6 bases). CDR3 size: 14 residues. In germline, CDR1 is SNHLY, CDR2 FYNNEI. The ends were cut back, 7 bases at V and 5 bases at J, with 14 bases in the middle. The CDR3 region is CASTGLALTGELFF. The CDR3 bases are TGTGCCAGCACCGGGCTAGCGCTGACCGGGGAGCTGTTTTTT.

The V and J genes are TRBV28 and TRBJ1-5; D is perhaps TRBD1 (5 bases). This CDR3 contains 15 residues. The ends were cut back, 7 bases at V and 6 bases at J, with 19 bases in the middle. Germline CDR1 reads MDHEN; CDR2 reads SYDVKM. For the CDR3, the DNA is TGTGCCAGCATGCCACCAGGGAAATTAGGTCAGCCCCAGCATTTT. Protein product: CASMPPGKLGQPQHF.

DNA for the CDR3: TGTGCCAGCAGCCCCCTCAAGACCCCTTTCACAGATACGCAGTATTTT. Translation gives CASSPLKTPFTDTQYF. The chain is built from TRBV6-1 and TRBJ2-3; no reliable D call. Germline V gene sequence: CDR1 MNHNS, CDR2 SASEGT. The CDR3 is made up of 16 amino acids. Trimming cost V 6 bases and J 2 bases, with 18 bases left between them.

The CDR3 loop is CASSLASGNSYNEQFF. CDR3 coding DNA: TGTGCCAGCAGCTTAGCTAGCGGAAACTCCTACAATGAGCAGTTCTTC. The chain carries TRBV7-2 and TRBJ2-1, with a possible D match to TRBD2 (6 bases). The CDR3 runs to 16 residues. The germline CDR1 and CDR2 sequences are SGHTA and FQGNSA. Trimming pared 0 bases from V and 0 bases from J, leaving 9 bases between.

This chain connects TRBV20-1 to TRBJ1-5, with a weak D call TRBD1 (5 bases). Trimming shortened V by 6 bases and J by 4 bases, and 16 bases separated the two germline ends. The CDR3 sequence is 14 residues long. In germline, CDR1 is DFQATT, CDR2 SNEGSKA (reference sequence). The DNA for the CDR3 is TGCAGTGCCTCCTACGGGGGACGGAATCAGCCCCAGCATTTT. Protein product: CSASYGGRNQPQHF.

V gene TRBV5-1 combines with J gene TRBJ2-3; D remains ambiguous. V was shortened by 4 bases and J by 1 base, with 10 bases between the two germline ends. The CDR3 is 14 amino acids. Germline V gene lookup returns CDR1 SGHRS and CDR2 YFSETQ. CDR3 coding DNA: TGCGCCAGCAGCGTCCAGAGTGGCACAGATACGCAGTATTTT. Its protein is CASSVQSGTDTQYF.

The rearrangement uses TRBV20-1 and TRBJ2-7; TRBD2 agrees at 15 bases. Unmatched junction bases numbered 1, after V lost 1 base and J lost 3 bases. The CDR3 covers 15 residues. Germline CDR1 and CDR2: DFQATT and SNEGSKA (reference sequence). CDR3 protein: CSARGGLAGGYEQYF. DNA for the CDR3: TGCAGTGCTAGAGGGGGACTAGCGGGAGGCTACGAGCAGTACTTC.

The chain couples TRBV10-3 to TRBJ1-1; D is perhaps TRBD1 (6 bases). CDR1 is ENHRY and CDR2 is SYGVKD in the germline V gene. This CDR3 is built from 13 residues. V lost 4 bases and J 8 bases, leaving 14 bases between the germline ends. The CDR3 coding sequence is TGTGCCATCAGTGGCAACAGGGTCGAGGAAGCTTTCTTT. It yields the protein CAISGNRVEEAFF.

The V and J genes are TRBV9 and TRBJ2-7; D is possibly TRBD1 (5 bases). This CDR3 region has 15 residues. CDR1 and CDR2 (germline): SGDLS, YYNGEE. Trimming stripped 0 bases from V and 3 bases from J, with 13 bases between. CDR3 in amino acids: CASSVGTGLSYEQYF. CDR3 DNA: TGTGCCAGCAGCGTAGGAACAGGCCTTAGCTACGAGCAGTACTTC.

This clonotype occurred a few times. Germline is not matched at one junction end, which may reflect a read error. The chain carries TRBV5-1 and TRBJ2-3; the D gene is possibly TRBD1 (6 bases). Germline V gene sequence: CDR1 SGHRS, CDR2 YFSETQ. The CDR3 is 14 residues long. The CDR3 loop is CASSSRTGTDTQYF. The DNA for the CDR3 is TGTGCCAGCAGCTCTCGGACAGGCACAGATACGCAGTATTTT.

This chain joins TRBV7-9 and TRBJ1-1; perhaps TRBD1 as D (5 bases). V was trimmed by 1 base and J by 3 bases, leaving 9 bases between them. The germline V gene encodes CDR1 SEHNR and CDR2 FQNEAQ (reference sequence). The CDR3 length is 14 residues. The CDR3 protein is CASSLETVDTEAFF. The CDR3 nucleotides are TGTGCCAGCAGCTTAGAGACAGTCGACACTGAAGCTTTCTTT.

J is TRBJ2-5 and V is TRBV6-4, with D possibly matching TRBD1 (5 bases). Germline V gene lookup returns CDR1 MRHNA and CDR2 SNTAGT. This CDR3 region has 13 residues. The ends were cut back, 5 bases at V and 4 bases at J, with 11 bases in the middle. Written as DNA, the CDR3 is TGTGCCAGCAGTCTTACAGGAATAGAGACCCAGTACTTC. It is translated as CASSLTGIETQYF.

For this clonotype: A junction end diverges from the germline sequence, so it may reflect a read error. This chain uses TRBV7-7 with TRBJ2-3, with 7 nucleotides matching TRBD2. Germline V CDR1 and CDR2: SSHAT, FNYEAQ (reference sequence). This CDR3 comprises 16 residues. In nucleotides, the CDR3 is TGTGCTAGCAGCTTAAGCAGAGCGGGACCAGGAGATACGCAGTATTTT. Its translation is CASSLSRAGPGDTQYF.

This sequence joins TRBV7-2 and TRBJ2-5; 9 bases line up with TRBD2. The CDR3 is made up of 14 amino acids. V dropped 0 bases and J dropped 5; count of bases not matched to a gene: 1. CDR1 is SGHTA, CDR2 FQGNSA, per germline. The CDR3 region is CASSLAGLAETQYF. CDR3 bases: TGTGCCAGCAGCTTAGCTGGACTAGCGGAGACCCAGTACTTC.

The CDR3 reads CASSPDGKETQYF. The DNA for the CDR3 is TGTGCCAGCAGTCCCGACGGTAAAGAGACCCAGTACTTC. The V gene is TRBV6-1, the J gene TRBJ2-5; no clear D gene. V lost 5 bases to trimming and J lost 3 bases, with 10 bases between them. Germline CDR1 and CDR2: MNHNS and SASEGT. The CDR3 length is 13 residues.

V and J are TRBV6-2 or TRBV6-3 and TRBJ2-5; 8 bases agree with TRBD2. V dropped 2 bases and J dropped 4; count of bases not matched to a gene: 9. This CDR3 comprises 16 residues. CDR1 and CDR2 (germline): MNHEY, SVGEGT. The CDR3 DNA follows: TGTGCCAGCAGTTACGGGTTGCGTAGCGGGGTAGAGACCCAGTACTTC. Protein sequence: CASSYGLRSGVETQYF.

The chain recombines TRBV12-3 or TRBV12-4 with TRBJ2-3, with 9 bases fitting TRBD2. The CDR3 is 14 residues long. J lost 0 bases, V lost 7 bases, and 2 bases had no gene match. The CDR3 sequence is CASKRGVSTDTQYF. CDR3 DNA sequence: TGTGCCAGCAAGCGGGGGGTTAGCACAGATACGCAGTATTTT.

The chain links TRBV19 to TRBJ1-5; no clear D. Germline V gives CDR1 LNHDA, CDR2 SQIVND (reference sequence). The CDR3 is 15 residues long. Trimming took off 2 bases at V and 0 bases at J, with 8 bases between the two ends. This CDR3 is CASSISASSNQPQHF. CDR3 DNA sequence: TGTGCCAGTAGTATATCGGCCAGTAGCAATCAGCCCCAGCATTTT.

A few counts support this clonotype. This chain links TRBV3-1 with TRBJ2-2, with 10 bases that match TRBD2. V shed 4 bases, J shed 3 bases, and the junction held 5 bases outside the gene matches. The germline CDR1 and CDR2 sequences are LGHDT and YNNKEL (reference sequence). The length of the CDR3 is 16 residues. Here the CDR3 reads CASSLRTSGYTGELFF. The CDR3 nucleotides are TGTGCCAGCAGCCTCAGGACTAGCGGATACACCGGGGAGCTGTTTTTT. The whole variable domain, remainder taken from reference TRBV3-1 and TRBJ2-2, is DTAVSQTPKYLVTQMGNDKSIKCEQNLGHDTMYWYKQDSKKFLKIMFSYNNKELIINETVPNRFSPKSPDKAHLNLHINSLELGDSAVYFCASSLRTSGYTGELFFGEGSRLTVL.

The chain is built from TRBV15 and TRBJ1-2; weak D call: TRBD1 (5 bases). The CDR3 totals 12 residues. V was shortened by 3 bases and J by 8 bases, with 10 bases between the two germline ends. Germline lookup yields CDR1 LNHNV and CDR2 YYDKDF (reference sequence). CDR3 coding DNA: TGTGCCACCAGCAGCAGGGTGAGCGGCTACACCTTC. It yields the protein CATSSRVSGYTF.

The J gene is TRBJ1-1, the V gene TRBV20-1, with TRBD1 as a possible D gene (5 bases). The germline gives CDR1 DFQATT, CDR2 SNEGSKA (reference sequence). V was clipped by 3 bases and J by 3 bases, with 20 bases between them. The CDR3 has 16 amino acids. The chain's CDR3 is CSASYAGAGWDTEAFF. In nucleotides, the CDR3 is TGCAGTGCTAGTTATGCCGGGGCGGGATGGGACACTGAAGCTTTCTTT.

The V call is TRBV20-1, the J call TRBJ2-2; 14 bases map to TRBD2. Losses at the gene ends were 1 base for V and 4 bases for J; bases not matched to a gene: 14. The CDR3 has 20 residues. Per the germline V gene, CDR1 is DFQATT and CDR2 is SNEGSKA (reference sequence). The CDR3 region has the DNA TGCAGTGCTAGAGCGGGGGGGACTAGCGGGAGAGTATATGCCACCGGGGAGCTGTTTTTT. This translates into CSARAGGTSGRVYATGELFF.

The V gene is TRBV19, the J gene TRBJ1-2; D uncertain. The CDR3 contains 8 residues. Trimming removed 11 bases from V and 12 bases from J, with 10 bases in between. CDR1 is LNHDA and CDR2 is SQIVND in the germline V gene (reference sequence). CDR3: CASEGNTF. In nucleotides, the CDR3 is TGTGCCTCCGAGGGAAACACCTTC.

The chain's CDR3 is CSAVLPAGGYNEQFF. The CDR3 DNA is TGCAGTGCCGTTTTACCAGCGGGGGGGTACAATGAGCAGTTCTTC. V and J are TRBV20-1 and TRBJ2-1; 10 bases align to TRBD2. CDR3 size: 15 residues. After removal of 6 bases from V and 4 bases from J, the junction contained 9 bases not matched to a gene. CDR1 is DFQATT and CDR2 is SNEGSKA in the germline V gene (reference sequence).

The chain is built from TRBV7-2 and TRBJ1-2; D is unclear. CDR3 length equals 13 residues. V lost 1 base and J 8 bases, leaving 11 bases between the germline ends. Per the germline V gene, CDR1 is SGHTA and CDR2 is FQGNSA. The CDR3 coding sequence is TGTGCCAGCAGCTTAGGAGAATCGGGGGGCTACACCTTC. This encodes CASSLGESGGYTF.

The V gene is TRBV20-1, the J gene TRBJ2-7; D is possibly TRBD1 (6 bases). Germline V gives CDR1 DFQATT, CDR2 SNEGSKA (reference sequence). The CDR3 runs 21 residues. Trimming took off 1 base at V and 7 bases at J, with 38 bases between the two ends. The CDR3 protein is CSARVGSDRTVLSLSLREQYF. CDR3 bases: TGCAGTGCTAGAGTTGGAAGCGACAGGACCGTGTTGAGCTTATCCCTACGAGAGCAGTACTTC.